This T cell receptor (beta chain) was retrieved from a study of early T cells in non-severe SARS-CoV-2 infection. In the study overall: Sequencing targeted bulk RNA from unsorted whole blood, leaving chains unpaired. Study-wide results and caveats: Reliance on VDJdb matching favored anti-spike CD8 responses; private and CD4 specificities were missed.

This clonotype came up a few times. The antigen is not known. The TCR library protocol attached unique molecular identifiers to the individual cDNA molecules. TCRdb reprocessed the 5' RACE reads with MiXCR, giving one entry per CDR3 protein. The data hold some 91,000 distinct CDR3 sequences, with less than 15% observed a single time. The receptor comes from an adult who was a healthcare worker with PCR-confirmed SARS-CoV-2 infection or an uninfected control (not recorded which). The sequenced sample was whole blood.

CDR3 coding DNA: TGTGCCAGCTCAGGGGGCAGCCAAGAGACCCAGTACTTC. It translates to CASSGGSQETQYF. The chain uses TRBV18 and TRBJ2-5; a possible D gene is TRBD1 (6 bases). The CDR3 length is 13 residues. CDR1 and CDR2 (germline): KGHSH, LQKENI. V was cut by 5 bases and J by 1 base, with 8 bases left in between.